These 27 T cell receptor beta chains originate from one sample sequenced in a study of T cells in tuberculosis. The method was immunoSEQ multiplex PCR; TCRdb's version includes in-frame clones alone and lacks a portion of them. The sample has 24,000 or so clones, roughly 96% seen once. The sample comprised PBMCs. The receptors derive from a donor between 10 and 35 years old with latent tuberculosis or without tuberculosis infection.

This clone was detected only a few times. The chain links TRBV7-6 to TRBJ2-2; 16 positions agree with TRBD2. V trimming: 5 bases; J trimming: 4 bases; junction bases outside the gene matches: 7. The CDR3 consists of 18 residues. Per germline, CDR1 SGHVS and CDR2 FNYEAQ. CDR3 sequence (DNA): TGTGCCAGCAGCGCGGGACTAGCGGGGGGGCCAGGCACCGGGGAGCTGTTTTTT. It is translated as CASSAGLAGGPGTGELFF.

CDR3 loop: CSVRDLNIQYF. The CDR3 coding sequence is TGCAGCGTCCGAGATCTCAACATTCAGTACTTC. The gene calls are TRBV29-1 and TRBJ2-4; D uncertain. V gave up 6 bases and J gave up 7 bases, with 10 bases separating them. The CDR3 spans 11 residues. Germline V gene data show CDR1 as SQVTM and CDR2 as ANQGSEA.

The genes are TRBV4-1 and TRBJ2-7, with D maybe TRBD1 (5 bases). The CDR3 runs to 13 residues. The germline gives CDR1 MGHRA, CDR2 YSYEKL. V was cut by 1 base and J by 7 bases, with 11 bases left in between. The DNA of the CDR3 is TGCGCCAGCAGCCAAGTTCAGGGATGGGAGCAGTACTTC. It yields the protein CASSQVQGWEQYF.

The chain employs TRBV5-8 and TRBJ1-1; maybe TRBD1 (5 bases). The CDR3 totals 12 residues. Between the trimmed V and J ends, which lost 1 base and 13 bases, there was a span of 14 bases. Germline V gene lookup returns CDR1 SGHTS and CDR2 YDEGEE. The CDR3, as DNA: TGTGCCAGCAGCTTGTTAGGGCAGGGTGGTTTCTTT. It encodes CASSLLGQGGFF.

This chain connects TRBV2 to TRBJ1-4; D is perhaps TRBD1 (5 bases). The CDR3 sequence is 13 residues long. V lost 8 bases to trimming and J lost 8 bases, with 15 bases between them. CDR1 and CDR2 (germline): SNHLY, FYNNEI. CDR3 sequence reads: CASGRVSGEKLFF. CDR3 DNA: TGTGCCAGCGGCAGGGTGTCAGGGGAAAAACTGTTTTTT.

CDR3 loop: CASSQAVTTEAFF. The CDR3 region has the DNA TGTGCCAGCAGCCAGGCGGTCACCACTGAAGCTTTCTTT. The rearrangement joins TRBV14 to TRBJ1-1; no reliable D call. This CDR3 has 13 residues. CDR1 SGHDN and CDR2 FVKESK come from the germline V gene. Between the trimmed V and J ends, which lost 3 bases and 4 bases, there was a span of 9 bases.

The gene calls are TRBV19 and TRBJ2-1; 8 positions agree with TRBD2. The CDR3 runs to 14 residues. V gave up 7 bases and J gave up 7 bases; unmatched junction bases: 9. Per germline, CDR1 LNHDA and CDR2 SQIVND (reference sequence). CDR3 DNA sequence: TGTGCCAGTAACACAGGACTAGCTTTAAATGAGCAGTTCTTC. Its translation is CASNTGLALNEQFF.

The rearrangement uses TRBV2 and TRBJ2-1; no clear D. The germline V and J ends were trimmed by 6 bases and 10 bases, with 28 bases remaining between them. There are 17 residues in the CDR3. Per the germline V gene, CDR1 is SNHLY and CDR2 is FYNNEI. In DNA, the CDR3 is TGTGCCAGCAGCACCCCGGCACACGGAGATTACAATGTAGAGCAGTTCTTC. It specifies CASSTPAHGDYNVEQFF.

J is TRBJ2-1 and V is TRBV6-5, with 9 bases aligning to TRBD2. Losses at the gene ends were 2 bases for V and 4 bases for J; bases not matched to a gene: 3. Germline values: CDR1 MNHEY, CDR2 SVGAGI. This CDR3 contains 15 residues. The CDR3 DNA reads as TGTGCCAGCAGTTACCCGGCGGGGGGGTACAATGAGCAGTTCTTC. It codes for CASSYPAGGYNEQFF.

The rearrangement uses TRBV5-1 and TRBJ2-1; 10 bases fit TRBD2. Looked up from germline, CDR1 is SGHRS and CDR2 is YFSETQ. There are 16 residues in the CDR3. V lost 2 bases and J lost 0; bases outside the gene matches: 2. The CDR3 is CASSLLAGSSYNEQFF. The CDR3 bases are TGCGCCAGCAGCTTACTAGCGGGGAGCTCCTACAATGAGCAGTTCTTC.

The rearrangement uses TRBV25-1 and TRBJ2-7; a possible D gene is TRBD2 (6 bases). CDR1 is MGHDK and CDR2 is SYGVNS in the germline V gene. The V end lost 7 bases, the J end lost 3 bases, and 13 bases lay between the germline ends. The CDR3 has 13 residues. The DNA of the CDR3 is TGTGCCAGCACAGGTGGAGGGGTCTACGAGCAGTACTTC. This gives the protein CASTGGGVYEQYF.

This chain uses TRBV19 with TRBJ1-5; 7 positions agree with TRBD1. Germline CDR1 is LNHDA and CDR2 is SQIVND (reference sequence). The CDR3 contains 13 residues. The V gene end was trimmed by 11 bases and the J gene end by 2 bases; junction bases not matched to a gene: 6. The CDR3 DNA reads TGTGCCGTCCAGGGGGTCGGCAATCAGCCCCAGCATTTT. The encoded protein is CAVQGVGNQPQHF.

This clone was detected once. The chain joins TRBV5-1 to TRBJ2-1; the match to TRBD1 covers 9 bases. CDR3 length: 15 amino acids. Germline lookup yields CDR1 SGHRS and CDR2 YFSETQ. V shed 3 bases, J shed 8 bases, and the junction held 9 bases outside the gene matches. The CDR3 region has the DNA TGCGCCAGCAGCTCCACCGGGACAGGGATCCATGAGCAGTTCTTC. The encoded protein is CASSSTGTGIHEQFF.

This chain connects TRBV6-4 to TRBJ2-3; D not certain. Per germline, CDR1 MRHNA and CDR2 SNTAGT. V lost 2 bases to trimming and J lost 0 bases, with 6 bases between them. The CDR3 contains 14 residues. Here the CDR3 DNA reads TGTGCCAGCAGTGACGAGGCTAGCACAGATACGCAGTATTTT. Translated: CASSDEASTDTQYF.

This clone is a singleton in its sample. V is TRBV6-1 and J is TRBJ2-6; TRBD2 agrees at 9 bases. J was trimmed by 1 base and V by 1 base; bases with no gene match: 5. The CDR3 is 18 amino acids. Germline V gene data show CDR1 as MNHNS and CDR2 as SASEGT. The CDR3 bases are TGTGCCAGCAGTGAAGTTTGGCTAGCGGGGTCTGGGGCCAACGTCCTGACTTTC. Amino acids: CASSEVWLAGSGANVLTF.

The chain joins TRBV7-2 to TRBJ2-3, with 12 bases fitting TRBD2. Trimming cost V 1 base and J 1 base; bases outside gene matches: 9. The CDR3 sequence is 19 residues long. In germline, CDR1 is SGHTA, CDR2 FQGNSA. The CDR3 DNA reads as TGTGCCAGCAGCTTAGGGTGGCCTAGCGGGGGGGCCCGCACAGATACGCAGTATTTT. Translating it yields CASSLGWPSGGARTDTQYF.

V gene TRBV5-1 combines with J gene TRBJ1-6; tentative D call: TRBD1 (6 bases). Germline lookup yields CDR1 SGHRS and CDR2 YFSETQ. CDR3 length equals 14 residues. Trimming removed 0 bases at V and 10 bases at J, with 11 bases between. The CDR3 nucleotides read TGCGCCAGCAGCTTGGTGGGGGGGCGGTCACCCCTCCACTTT. Amino acid sequence: CASSLVGGRSPLHF. The entire variable domain, with the rest obtained from reference TRBV5-1 and TRBJ1-6, is as follows: KAGVTQTPRYLIKTRGQQVTLSCSPISGHRSVSWYQQTPGQGLQFLFEYFSETQRNKGNFPGRFSGRQFSNSRSEMNVSTLELGDSALYLCASSLVGGRSPLHFGNGTRLTVT.

The gene calls are TRBV6-5 and TRBJ1-1, with D maybe TRBD1 (6 bases). The CDR3 spans 14 residues. Germline CDR1 MNHEY, CDR2 SVGAGI. Trimming left V 6 bases short and J 3 bases short, with 14 bases between. This chain's CDR3 is CASSHAQGYTEAFF. DNA of the CDR3: TGTGCCAGCAGCCACGCCCAGGGGTACACTGAAGCTTTCTTT.

About this clone itself: One end of the junction fails to match germline, which may point to a read error. J is TRBJ2-6 and V is TRBV11-2; D is perhaps TRBD2 (6 bases). In germline, CDR1 is SGHAT, CDR2 FQNNGV. This CDR3 comprises 16 residues. The CDR3 DNA reads as TGCGCCAGCAGCCAAGAGCCGGGGGCTGGGGCCAACGTCCTGACTTTC. Translated: CASSQEPGAGANVLTF.

The rearrangement links TRBV7-6 to TRBJ2-4, with TRBD1 matching over 8 bases. The V gene end was trimmed by 2 bases and the J gene end by 1 base; junction bases not matched to a gene: 4. The CDR3 is made up of 16 amino acids. Germline V gives CDR1 SGHVS, CDR2 FNYEAQ. Here the CDR3 DNA reads TGTGCCAGCAGCTTAACGACAGGGGAGGCCAAAAACATTCAGTACTTC. Its protein product is CASSLTTGEAKNIQYF.

The rearrangement links TRBV21-1 to TRBJ2-7; TRBD1 is the table's D call and was not checked against the DNA. TRBV21-1 constitutes a pseudogene. This CDR3 has 12 residues. The CDR3 coding sequence is TGTGCCAGCAGTCCCCTTATGGGCGAGCAGTACGTC. Its protein product is CASSPLMGEQYV.

The chain employs TRBV6-5 and TRBJ1-2, with 8 bases lining up with TRBD1. Germline CDR1 and CDR2: MNHEY and SVGAGI. The CDR3 contains 13 residues. CDR3 region: CASGAGGSYGYTF. CDR3 DNA: TGTGCGAGCGGAGCAGGGGGCTCCTATGGCTACACCTTC.

The rearrangement links TRBV4-1 to TRBJ2-7; 9 bases match TRBD2. The CDR3 has 16 residues. V gave up 0 bases and J gave up 0 bases; unmatched junction bases: 3. From germline, CDR1 is MGHRA and CDR2 YSYEKL. The CDR3 sequence is CASSQDPSGNSYEQYF. The DNA of the CDR3 is TGCGCCAGCAGCCAAGACCCTAGCGGGAACTCCTACGAGCAGTACTTC.

V gene TRBV6-1 combines with J gene TRBJ2-2; 8 bases are a match to TRBD2. The ends lost 7 bases at V and 7 bases at J; junction bases unmatched: 5. The V gene's germline CDR1 is MNHNS and CDR2 SASEGT. The CDR3 has 13 residues. In nucleotides, the CDR3 is TGTGCCAGCATCGCGGGGGGCCACGGGGAGCTGTTTTTT. Protein sequence: CASIAGGHGELFF.

The V and J genes are TRBV27 and TRBJ2-5; D gene unclear. This CDR3 is 11 amino acids long. The germline V and J ends were trimmed by 5 bases and 2 bases, with 3 bases remaining between them. CDR1 MNHEY and CDR2 SMNVEV come from the germline V gene (reference sequence). The CDR3 sequence is CASSHQETQYF. Here the CDR3 DNA reads TGTGCCAGCAGTCATCAAGAGACCCAGTACTTC.

The CDR3 is CASSSSPVSRDRAYEQYV. DNA for the CDR3: TGTGCCAGCAGTTCGTCACCTGTTTCCCGGGACAGGGCCTACGAGCAGTACGTC. The chain combines TRBV28 with TRBJ2-7; 9 bases line up with TRBD1. There are 18 residues in the CDR3. The germline CDR1 and CDR2 sequences are MDHEN and SYDVKM. Trimming cost V 4 bases and J 2 bases; bases outside gene matches: 15.

CDR3 sequence (DNA): TGTGCCAACGGACAGGGGATCATCGCGGATACGCAGTATTTT. Its protein product is CANGQGIIADTQYF. The chain uses TRBV6-1 and TRBJ2-3; 9 bases map to TRBD1. Germline V gene lookup returns CDR1 MNHNS and CDR2 SASEGT. V lost 10 bases, J lost 6 bases, and 11 bases stayed unmatched. The CDR3 length is 14 residues.